This T cell receptor beta chain appears in the sequencing data of a study of response to subunit inactivated influenza vaccine. Findings of the study overall: The authors suggested that every seasonal influenza vaccination recruits few new T cells.

The V gene end was trimmed by 3 bases and the J gene end by 3 bases; junction bases not matched to a gene: 8. CDR1 and CDR2 (germline): MNHEY, SVGAGI. This CDR3 region has 17 residues. This clonotype was seen more than once but under ten times. As yet, its antigen is unknown. TCRdb reprocessed the RT-PCR reads via MiXCR and lists one record per CDR3 protein. The sample lists around 750,000 distinct CDR3 sequences, 21% seen once, with roughly 10% in the top ten. The chain employs TRBV6-5 and TRBJ2-1; 10 bases align to TRBD2. This TCR was sampled from a man aged 45-60 years who received an inactivated influenza vaccine. The starting material was PBMCs from blood, obtained about 5 days after vaccination. CDR3 region: CASSYGGSGGIYNEQFF. CDR3 in DNA: TGTGCCAGCAGTTATGGTGGTAGCGGGGGGATCTACAATGAGCAGTTCTTC.